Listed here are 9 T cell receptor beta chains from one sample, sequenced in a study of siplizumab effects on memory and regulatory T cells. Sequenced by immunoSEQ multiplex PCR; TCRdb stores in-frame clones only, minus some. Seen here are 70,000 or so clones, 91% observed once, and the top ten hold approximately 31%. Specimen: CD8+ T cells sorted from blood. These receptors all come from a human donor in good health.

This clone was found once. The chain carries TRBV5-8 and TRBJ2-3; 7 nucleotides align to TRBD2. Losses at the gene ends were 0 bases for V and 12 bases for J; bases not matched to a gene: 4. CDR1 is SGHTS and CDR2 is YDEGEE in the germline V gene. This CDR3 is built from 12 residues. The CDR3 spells CASSLGLASQYF. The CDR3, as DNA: TGTGCCAGCAGCTTGGGACTAGCTTCTCAGTATTTT.

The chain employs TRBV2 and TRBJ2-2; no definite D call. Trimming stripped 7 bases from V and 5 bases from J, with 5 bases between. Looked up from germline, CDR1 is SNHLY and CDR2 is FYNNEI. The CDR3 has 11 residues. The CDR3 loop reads CASTPTGELFF. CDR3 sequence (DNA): TGTGCCAGCACCCCTACCGGGGAGCTGTTTTTT.

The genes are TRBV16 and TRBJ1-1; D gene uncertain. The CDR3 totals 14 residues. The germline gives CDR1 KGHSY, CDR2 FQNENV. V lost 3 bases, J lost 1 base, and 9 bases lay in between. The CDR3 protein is CASSHYEGNTEAFF. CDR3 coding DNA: TGTGCCAGCAGCCATTATGAAGGGAACACTGAAGCTTTCTTT.

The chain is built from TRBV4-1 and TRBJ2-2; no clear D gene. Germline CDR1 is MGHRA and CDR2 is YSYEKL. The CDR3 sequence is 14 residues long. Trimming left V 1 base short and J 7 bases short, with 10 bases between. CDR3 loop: CASSQVPHSGELFF. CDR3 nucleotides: TGCGCCAGCAGCCAAGTCCCCCATAGCGGGGAGCTGTTTTTT.

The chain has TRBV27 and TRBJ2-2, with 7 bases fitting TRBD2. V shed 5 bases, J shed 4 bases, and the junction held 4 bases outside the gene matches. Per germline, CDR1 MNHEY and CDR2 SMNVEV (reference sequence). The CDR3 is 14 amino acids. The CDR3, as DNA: TGTGCCAGCAGTCATACGGGGGGCACCGGGGAGCTGTTTTTT. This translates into CASSHTGGTGELFF.

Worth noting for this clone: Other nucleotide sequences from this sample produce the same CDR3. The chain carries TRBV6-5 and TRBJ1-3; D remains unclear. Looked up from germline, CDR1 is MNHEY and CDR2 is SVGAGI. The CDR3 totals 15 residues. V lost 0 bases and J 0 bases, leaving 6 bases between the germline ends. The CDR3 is CASSYSGSSGNTIYF. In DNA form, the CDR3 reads TGTGCCAGCAGTTACTCGGGTAGCTCTGGAAACACCATATATTTT.

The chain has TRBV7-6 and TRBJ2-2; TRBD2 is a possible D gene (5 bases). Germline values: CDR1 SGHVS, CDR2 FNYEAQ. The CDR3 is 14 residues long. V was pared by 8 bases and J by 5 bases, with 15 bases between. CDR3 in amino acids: CASAAERGTGELFF. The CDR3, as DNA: TGTGCCAGCGCGGCAGAGCGAGGGACCGGGGAGCTGTTTTTT. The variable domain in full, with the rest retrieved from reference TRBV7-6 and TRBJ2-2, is GAGVSQSPRYKVTKRGQDVALRCDPISGHVSLYWYRQALGQGPEFLTYFNYEAQQDKSGLPNDRFSAERPEGSISTLTIQRTEQRDSAMYRCASAAERGTGELFFGEGSRLTVL.

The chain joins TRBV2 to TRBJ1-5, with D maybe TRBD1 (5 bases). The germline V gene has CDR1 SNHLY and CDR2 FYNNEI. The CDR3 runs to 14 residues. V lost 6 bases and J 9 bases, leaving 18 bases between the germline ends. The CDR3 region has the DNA TGTGCCAGCAGACAGTCCATCTCAGGGTCGCCCCAGCATTTT. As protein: CASRQSISGSPQHF.

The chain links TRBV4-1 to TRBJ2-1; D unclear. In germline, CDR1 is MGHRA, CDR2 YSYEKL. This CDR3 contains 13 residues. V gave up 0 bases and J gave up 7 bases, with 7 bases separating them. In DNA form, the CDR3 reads TGCGCCAGCAGCCAAGATCCCCTGAATGAGCAGTTCTTC. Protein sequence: CASSQDPLNEQFF.